The clone carrying this T cell receptor beta chain was seen ten or more times. What it binds is unknown. A single record per CDR3 protein comes from TCRdb applying MiXCR to the 5' RACE reads. The sample gives a few hundred thousand distinct CDR3 sequences, around 6.8% of which show up once; 15% to 20% is in the top ten. The entry originates in a study of T cells after yellow fever vaccination. Whole-study findings and limits: At 95% to 97% for CD4 and roughly 87% for CD8, most primary-vaccination clones showed up again after the booster.

Trimming shortened V by 1 base and J by 4 bases, and 9 bases separated the two germline ends. Germline assignment: CDR1 SGHKS and CDR2 YYEKEE (reference sequence). The CDR3 runs to 14 residues. The material was PBMCs, obtained 35 to 50 days after the first yellow fever vaccination. The receptor comes from a man aged 18 to 30 who received the YFV17D yellow fever vaccine. The chain links TRBV5-5 to TRBJ1-3, with D maybe TRBD1 (5 bases). CDR3 sequence: CASSLIDRGNTIYF. The DNA for the CDR3 is TGTGCCAGCAGCTTGATCGACAGAGGAAACACCATATATTTT.